This T cell receptor (beta chain) comes out of a study of blood T cells in healthy people across ages. The junction had 7 bases not matched to a gene; V was cut back by 4 bases and J by 7 bases. CDR3 size: 14 residues. Germline assignment: CDR1 LNHNV and CDR2 YYDKDF (reference sequence). A J-beta primer mix and a sample-barcoded 5' primer were used in a second PCR of roughly 7 to 12 cycles. A single record per CDR3 protein comes from TCRdb applying MiXCR to the 5' RACE reads. Seen here are approximately 1.5 million distinct CDR3 sequences, roughly a third observed once, and the top ten hold around 11%.

Sample: blood. This chain links TRBV15 with TRBJ2-7; 10 positions agree with TRBD1. This receptor was taken from a woman aged 30 to 39 in good health. In DNA, the CDR3 is TGTGCCACCAGCACGGGACAGGGGCTCGGGGAGCAGTACTTC. As protein: CATSTGQGLGEQYF.